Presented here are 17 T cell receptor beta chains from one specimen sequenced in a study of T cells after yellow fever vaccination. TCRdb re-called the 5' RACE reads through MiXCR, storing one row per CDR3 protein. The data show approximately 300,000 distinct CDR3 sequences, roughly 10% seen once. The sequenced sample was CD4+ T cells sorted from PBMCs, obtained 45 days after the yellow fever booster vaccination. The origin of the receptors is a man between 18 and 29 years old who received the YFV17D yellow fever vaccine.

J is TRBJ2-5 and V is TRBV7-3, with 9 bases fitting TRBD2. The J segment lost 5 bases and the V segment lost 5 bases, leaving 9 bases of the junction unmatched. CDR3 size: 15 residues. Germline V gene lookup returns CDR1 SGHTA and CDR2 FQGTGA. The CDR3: CASSPTGTSWETQYF. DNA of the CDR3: TGTGCCAGCAGCCCCACGGGGACTAGCTGGGAGACCCAGTACTTC. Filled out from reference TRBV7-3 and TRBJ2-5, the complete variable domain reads GAGVSQTPSNKVTEKGKYVELRCDPISGHTALYWYRQSLGQGPEFLIYFQGTGAADDSGLPNDRFFAVRPEGSVSTLKIQRTERGDSAVYLCASSPTGTSWETQYFGPGTRLLVL.

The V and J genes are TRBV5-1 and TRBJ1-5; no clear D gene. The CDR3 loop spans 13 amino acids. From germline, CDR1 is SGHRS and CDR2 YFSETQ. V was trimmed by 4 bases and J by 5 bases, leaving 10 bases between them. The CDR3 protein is CASSVQWDQPQHF. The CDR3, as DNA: TGCGCCAGCAGCGTCCAGTGGGATCAGCCCCAGCATTTT.

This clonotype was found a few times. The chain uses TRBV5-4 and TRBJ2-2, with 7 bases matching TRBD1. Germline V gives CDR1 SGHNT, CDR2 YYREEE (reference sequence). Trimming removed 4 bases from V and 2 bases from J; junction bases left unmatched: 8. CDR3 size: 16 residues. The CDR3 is CASSPQQGSNTGELFF. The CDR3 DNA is TGTGCCAGCAGCCCCCAACAGGGGTCCAACACCGGGGAGCTGTTTTTT.

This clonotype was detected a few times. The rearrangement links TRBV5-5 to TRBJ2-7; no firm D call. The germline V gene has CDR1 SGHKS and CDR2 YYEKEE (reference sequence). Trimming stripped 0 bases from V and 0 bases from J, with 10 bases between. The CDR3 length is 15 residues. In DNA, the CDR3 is TGTGCCAGCAGCTTGGAGGCTTCGGTCTCCTACGAGCAGTACGTC. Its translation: CASSLEASVSYEQYV.

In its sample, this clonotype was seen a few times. The CDR3 loop is CASSLGWGHEQFF. CDR3 coding DNA: TGTGCCAGCAGCTTAGGTTGGGGGCATGAGCAGTTCTTC. The chain uses TRBV7-8 and TRBJ2-1; a weak D match, TRBD1 (6 bases). Trimming pared 1 base from V and 8 bases from J, leaving 9 bases between. CDR1 is SGHVS, CDR2 FQNEAQ, per germline. CDR3 length: 13 residues.

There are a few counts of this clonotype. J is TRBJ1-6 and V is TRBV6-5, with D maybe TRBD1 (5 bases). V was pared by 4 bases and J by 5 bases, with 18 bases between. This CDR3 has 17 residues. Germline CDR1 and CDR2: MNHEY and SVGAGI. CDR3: CASSLVMGPMNNSPLHF. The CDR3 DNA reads TGTGCCAGCAGTTTAGTTATGGGGCCCATGAATAATTCACCCCTCCACTTT.

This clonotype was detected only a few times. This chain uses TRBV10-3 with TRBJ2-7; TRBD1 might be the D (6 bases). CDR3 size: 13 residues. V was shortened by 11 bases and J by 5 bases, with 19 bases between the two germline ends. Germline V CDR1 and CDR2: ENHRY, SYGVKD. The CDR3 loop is CASAEGRGNEQYV. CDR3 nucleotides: TGTGCCTCCGCCGAGGGCAGGGGTAACGAGCAGTACGTC.

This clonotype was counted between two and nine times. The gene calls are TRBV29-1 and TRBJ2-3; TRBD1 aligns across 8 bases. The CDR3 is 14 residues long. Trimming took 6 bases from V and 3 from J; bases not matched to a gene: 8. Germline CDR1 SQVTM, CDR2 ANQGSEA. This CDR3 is CSVNQGALTDTQYF. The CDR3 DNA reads TGCAGCGTCAATCAGGGGGCGCTGACAGATACGCAGTATTTT.

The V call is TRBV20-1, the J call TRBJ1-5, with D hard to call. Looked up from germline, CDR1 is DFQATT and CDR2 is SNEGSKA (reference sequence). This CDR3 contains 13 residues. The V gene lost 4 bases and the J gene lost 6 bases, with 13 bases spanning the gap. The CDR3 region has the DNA TGCAGTGCTATCGGCATTTTTGGTCAGCCCCAGCATTTT. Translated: CSAIGIFGQPQHF.

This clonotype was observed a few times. CDR3: CASRRQGGREAFF. The DNA for the CDR3 is TGTGCCAGCAGACGACAGGGGGGGCGTGAAGCTTTCTTT. This sequence joins TRBV6-6 and TRBJ1-1; 9 bases agree with TRBD1. CDR1 is MNHNY, CDR2 SVGAGI, per germline (reference sequence). This CDR3 has 13 residues. V shed 6 bases and J 7 bases; nucleotides not matched to a gene: 6.

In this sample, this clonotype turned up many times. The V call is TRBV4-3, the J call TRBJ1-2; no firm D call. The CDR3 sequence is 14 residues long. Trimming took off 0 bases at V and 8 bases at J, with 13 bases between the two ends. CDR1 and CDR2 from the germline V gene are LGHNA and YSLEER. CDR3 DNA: TGCGCCAGCAGCCAAGAACAGTTGCTAAACGGCTACACCTTC. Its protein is CASSQEQLLNGYTF.

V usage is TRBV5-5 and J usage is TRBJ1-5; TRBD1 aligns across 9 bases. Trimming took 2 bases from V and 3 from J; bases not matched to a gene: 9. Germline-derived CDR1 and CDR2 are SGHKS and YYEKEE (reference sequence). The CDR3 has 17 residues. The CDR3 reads CASSFSVGQGFNQPQHF. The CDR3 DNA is TGTGCCAGCAGCTTTTCAGTGGGACAGGGTTTCAATCAGCCCCAGCATTTT.

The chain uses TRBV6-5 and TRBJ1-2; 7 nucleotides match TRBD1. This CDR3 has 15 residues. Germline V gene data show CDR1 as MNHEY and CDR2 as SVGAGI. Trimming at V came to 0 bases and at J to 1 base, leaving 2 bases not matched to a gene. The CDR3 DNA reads TGTGCCAGCAGTTACTCGGGGACAGTTAACTATGGCTACACCTTC. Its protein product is CASSYSGTVNYGYTF.

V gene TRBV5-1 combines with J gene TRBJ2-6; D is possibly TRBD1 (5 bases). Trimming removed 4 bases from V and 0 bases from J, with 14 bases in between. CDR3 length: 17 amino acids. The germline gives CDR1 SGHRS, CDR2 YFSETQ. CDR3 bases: TGCGCCAGCAGCGTGGAAAGGGGCGGCTCTGGGGCCAACGTCCTGACTTTC. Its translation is CASSVERGGSGANVLTF.

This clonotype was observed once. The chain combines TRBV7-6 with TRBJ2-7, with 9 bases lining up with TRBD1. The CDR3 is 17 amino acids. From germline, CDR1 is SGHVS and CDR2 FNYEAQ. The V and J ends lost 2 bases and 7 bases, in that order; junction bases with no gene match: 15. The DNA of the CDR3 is TGTGCCAGCAGCTTACCCATAGGGACAGGGAACCCTTGGGAGCAGTACTTC. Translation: CASSLPIGTGNPWEQYF.

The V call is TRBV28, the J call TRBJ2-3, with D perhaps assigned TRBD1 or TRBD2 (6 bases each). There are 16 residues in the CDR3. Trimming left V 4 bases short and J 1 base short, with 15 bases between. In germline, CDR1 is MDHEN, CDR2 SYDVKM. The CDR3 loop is CASSSPGALGTDTQYF. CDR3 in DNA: TGTGCCAGCAGTTCCCCGGGGGCCCTAGGCACAGATACGCAGTATTTT.

For the CDR3, the DNA is TGTGCCAGCAGCGATGGCTTCTCTGGGGCCAACGTCCTGACTTTC. Translated: CASSDGFSGANVLTF. The chain has TRBV6-6 and TRBJ2-6; no reliable D call. Germline CDR1 MNHNY, CDR2 SVGAGI (reference sequence). V shed 6 bases and J shed 0 bases, with 9 bases lying between them. There are 15 residues in the CDR3.